The rows below give T cell receptor beta chains drawn from one sample of a study of T-cell memory formation after mild COVID-19. TCRdb recomputed calls from the 5' RACE reads with MiXCR, one row per CDR3 protein. Among about 180,000 distinct CDR3 sequences listed, roughly 18% were seen once. The specimen sequenced was PBMCs or a T cell subset sorted from them (not recorded which). The receptors stem from a man aged 18-30 years who had mild COVID-19 (a few samples of this study predate the infection). Cell type and time point are not known. CDR3s include the opening cysteine and the closing phenylalanine or tryptophan. The order of the fields is V gene, J gene, clone size, D gene, CDR3 protein, CDR3 DNA. D genes are given only for firm matches. Clone sizes are given selectively: once, few, many, or a class where the clone is expanded.

TRBV4-3	TRBJ1-5	NA	NA	CASSGGRYNQPQHF	TGCGCCAGCAGCGGGGGACGGTACAATCAGCCCCAGCATTTT
TRBV6-6	TRBJ2-7	NA	TRBD2	CASSLLGGVPGTSGYEQYF	TGTGCCAGCAGCCTACTGGGGGGAGTTCCCGGGACTAGCGGCTACGAGCAGTACTTC
TRBV28	TRBJ1-1	few	NA	CASLDSQTEAFF	TGTGCCAGCCTGGACAGTCAGACTGAAGCTTTCTTT
TRBV7-9	TRBJ1-1	few	NA	CASRTDTNTEAFF	TGTGCCAGCAGGACCGATACGAACACTGAAGCTTTCTTT
TRBV20-1	TRBJ1-2	NA	NA	CSARDRASNYGYTF	TGCAGTGCTAGAGATCGGGCTTCCAACTATGGCTACACCTTC
TRBV27	TRBJ1-5	NA	NA	CASSLRSHQPQHF	TGTGCCAGCAGTCTCCGGTCCCATCAGCCCCAGCATTTT
TRBV7-9	TRBJ1-1	NA	NA	CASSSQGGAFF	TGTGCCAGCAGCTCACAAGGTGGAGCTTTCTTT
TRBV28	TRBJ1-1	NA	NA	CASSSATPEAFF	TGTGCCAGCAGTTCCGCCACCCCTGAAGCTTTCTTT
TRBV28	TRBJ1-2	NA	NA	CASSLYLGWGSANGYTF	TGTGCCAGCAGTTTATACCTCGGGTGGGGTAGCGCCAATGGCTACACCTTC
TRBV6-1	TRBJ2-3	few	TRBD2	CASSGVSGGSDTQYF	TGTGCCAGCAGTGGCGTCAGCGGGGGGTCAGATACGCAGTATTTT
TRBV6-2/TRBV6-3	TRBJ2-1	NA	NA	CASSSLDPSYNEQFF	TGTGCCAGCAGTTCACTAGATCCCTCCTACAATGAGCAGTTCTTC
TRBV18	TRBJ1-1	NA	NA	CASSPQGPNTEAFF	TGTGCCAGCTCACCACAGGGCCCGAACACTGAAGCTTTCTTT
TRBV5-1	TRBJ2-1	few	NA	CASSLGARGEQFF	TGCGCCAGCAGCTTGGGGGCCCGGGGGGAGCAGTTCTTC
TRBV6-5	TRBJ2-2	few	NA	CASSYAGQNTGELFF	TGTGCCAGCAGTTACGCGGGACAGAACACCGGGGAGCTGTTTTTT
TRBV5-1	TRBJ2-2	few	NA	CASSLDPAGELFF	TGCGCCAGCAGCCTTGATCCCGCCGGGGAGCTGTTTTTT
TRBV5-1	TRBJ2-7	NA	NA	CASSLAGTTYEQYF	TGCGCCAGCAGCTTGGCCGGGACAACCTACGAGCAGTACTTC
TRBV5-1	TRBJ2-5	few	NA	CASSLTPENQETQYF	TGCGCCAGCAGCTTGACGCCAGAAAACCAAGAGACCCAGTACTTC
TRBV7-9	TRBJ1-4	NA	NA	CASSTRTHVGRANEKLFF	TGTGCCAGCAGCACCCGGACACACGTCGGGAGAGCTAATGAAAAACTGTTTTTT
TRBV12-3/TRBV12-4	TRBJ2-6	NA	NA	CASSKTVAGANVLTF	TGTGCCAGCAGTAAGACGGTAGCTGGGGCCAACGTCCTGACTTTC
TRBV12-3/TRBV12-4	TRBJ1-6	NA	NA	CASSRGVGSYNSPLHF	TGTGCCAGCAGTCGTGGGGTGGGCTCCTATAATTCACCCCTCCACTTT
TRBV9	TRBJ2-2	few	TRBD1	CASSVVGTGGNTGELFF	TGTGCCAGCAGCGTAGTCGGGACAGGGGGCAACACCGGGGAGCTGTTTTTT
TRBV5-1	TRBJ1-1	many	NA	CASSWGQNTEAFF	TGCGCCAGCAGCTGGGGACAGAACACTGAAGCTTTCTTT
TRBV19	TRBJ2-1	many	NA	CASSIRAWGSSYNEQFF	TGTGCCAGTAGTATACGAGCTTGGGGGAGCTCCTACAATGAGCAGTTCTTC
TRBV9	TRBJ2-3	few	TRBD1	CASSTTGDNTDTQYF	TGTGCCAGCAGCACCACAGGGGACAACACAGATACGCAGTATTTT
TRBV20-1	TRBJ1-5	NA	TRBD1	CSATDRGLDQPQHF	TGCAGTGCTACGGACAGGGGGCTTGATCAGCCCCAGCATTTT
TRBV7-3	TRBJ2-3	NA	NA	CASSLMGGYTDTQYF	TGTGCCAGCAGCTTAATGGGGGGATACACAGATACGCAGTATTTT
TRBV2	TRBJ1-2	few	NA	CASTEVGIYGYTF	TGTGCCAGCACCGAGGTGGGGATCTATGGCTACACCTTC
TRBV7-2	TRBJ1-2	NA	TRBD1	CASSEGTGLVWTF	TGTGCCAGCAGCGAGGGGACAGGTCTAGTCTGGACCTTC
TRBV4-3	TRBJ2-3	many	NA	CASSQVADTQYF	TGCGCCAGCAGCCAAGTTGCAGATACGCAGTATTTT
TRBV7-2	TRBJ1-5	few	NA	CASSLTGRSNQPQHF	TGTGCCAGCAGCTTAACAGGGAGAAGCAATCAGCCCCAGCATTTT
TRBV30	TRBJ1-2	NA	NA	CAWSVGGGNGYTF	TGTGCCTGGAGTGTCGGGGGCGGGAATGGCTACACCTTC
TRBV20-1	TRBJ2-7	few	TRBD1	CSALGQGAHEQYF	TGCAGTGCTTTAGGACAGGGGGCTCACGAGCAGTACTTC
TRBV7-9	TRBJ1-1	once	TRBD1	CASAQLRGQNEAFF	TGTGCCAGCGCCCAATTGAGGGGGCAAAATGAAGCTTTCTTT
TRBV18	TRBJ1-1	NA	NA	CASSPPQVTEAFF	TGTGCCAGCTCGCCCCCCCAGGTCACTGAAGCTTTCTTT